This T cell receptor (beta chain) was found in a study of cytomegalovirus exposure and HLA in healthy donors. Findings and caveats of the study: Later analysis demonstrated an association between a missense DCLRE1C variant and TCR beta V- and J-gene trimming. Versus the approximately 720-donor mean, an Asian-associated ancestry cluster reportedly showed fewer N-insertions in a later analysis. A later look showed TCR association rates differing by HLA locus, highest for DRB1 and lowest for HLA-C.

These donors, healthy bone marrow donors, were studied. PCR used 60 Vbeta primers and 13 Jbeta primers. The protocol was immunoSEQ multiplex PCR, while the TCRdb copy is restricted to in-frame clones and leaves out a portion. The listing records around 27,000 clones. Trimming took off 7 bases at V and 4 bases at J, with 13 bases between the two ends. The CDR3 is made up of 13 amino acids. CDR1 and CDR2 (germline): MNHNY, SVGAGI (reference sequence). In regard to this clone: Its antigen remains unidentified.

The origin of this receptor is a man aged 25 to 40 in good health and CMV-seronegative. Sample: PBMCs. This chain connects TRBV6-6 to TRBJ1-2; TRBD1 might be the D (5 bases). Here the CDR3 DNA reads TGTGCCAGCACCCCCAGGGATTCCTATGGCTACACCTTC. Translating gives CASTPRDSYGYTF.